The entry that follows covers one TCR beta chain sequence. The data are from a study of CD8 T cells in Susac syndrome. An amount of RNA that ranged from about 0.45 to 1 ug was reverse transcribed with random hexamers. The immunoSEQ assay covered 54 Vbeta and 13 Jbeta segments for CDR3. TCRdb analysed the immunoSEQ multiplex PCR reads with MiXCR anew, one entry per CDR3 protein. The sample holds roughly 120,000 distinct CDR3 sequences, around 94% seen once. The V gene's germline CDR1 is LGHNA and CDR2 YSLEER. V lost 4 bases to trimming and J lost 6 bases, with 13 bases between them. This CDR3 spans 15 amino acids. TCR beta sequencing covered blood CD8+ and CD4+ T cells. Control patients had untreated stable or active relapsing-remitting multiple sclerosis by revised McDonald criteria.

Sequencing input: CD4+ T cells from PBMCs. The sequence derives from a human donor with multiple sclerosis. The V call is TRBV4-3, the J call TRBJ1-6; unclear D gene. CDR3 region: CASSPEASINSPLHF. The CDR3 DNA reads as TGCGCCAGCAGCCCCGAGGCCAGCATTAATTCACCCCTCCACTTT.